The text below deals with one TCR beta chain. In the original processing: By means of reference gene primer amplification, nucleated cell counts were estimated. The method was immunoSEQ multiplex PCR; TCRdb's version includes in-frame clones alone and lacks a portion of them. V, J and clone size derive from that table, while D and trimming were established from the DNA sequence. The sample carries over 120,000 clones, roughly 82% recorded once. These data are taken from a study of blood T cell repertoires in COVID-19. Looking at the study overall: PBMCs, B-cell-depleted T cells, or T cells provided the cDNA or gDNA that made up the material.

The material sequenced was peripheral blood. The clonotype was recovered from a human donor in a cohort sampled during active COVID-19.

This CDR3 is CASSLGAGIAKNIQYF. CDR3 DNA: TGTGCCAGCAGCTTAGGGGCCGGAATAGCCAAAAACATTCAGTACTTC. The chain combines TRBV7-9 with TRBJ2-4; the D is unclear. Trimming took off 1 base at V and 0 bases at J, with 10 bases between the two ends. Germline-derived CDR1 and CDR2 are SEHNR and FQNEAQ (reference sequence). This CDR3 region has 16 residues.